Sequencing of this TCR beta chain was carried out in a study of T-cell memory formation after mild COVID-19. At the level of the study: TCR clustering was largely donor specific.

Of note for this clonotype: Its antigen is currently unknown.

With 6 bases removed from V and 7 bases from J, the gap between germline ends came to 13 bases. The CDR3 loop spans 11 amino acids. From germline, CDR1 is DFQATT and CDR2 SNEGSKA (reference sequence). From the 5' RACE reads, TCRdb called clonotypes with MiXCR, one entry per CDR3 protein. The sample holds a few hundred thousand distinct CDR3 sequences, about 16% seen once. Study outcomes and limitations: CD4+ contracting clones lay mainly in CM and EM, CD8+ ones in EMRA. Among clones contracting day 15 to 85, CD4/CD8 was balanced, whereas later expanders leaned CD4+.

V and J are TRBV20-1 and TRBJ2-7; a weak D match, TRBD2 (6 bases). The receptor was derived from a young man who had mild COVID-19 (a few samples of this study predate the infection). Cell type and time point are not known. Sequencing used PBMCs or a T cell subset sorted from them (not recorded which). CDR3 in amino acids: CSARRSGEQYF. The CDR3 DNA follows: TGCAGTGCCCGCAGGAGCGGGGAGCAGTACTTC.